Listed below are T cell receptor beta chains from one sample, sequenced in a study of human T cells and chemical hapten exposure. From the RACE reads, TCRdb called clonotypes with MiXCR, one entry per CDR3 protein. The sample consists of more than 75,000 distinct CDR3 sequences, around 9.6% of them appearing once. The sample consisted of whole blood, taken in connection with sensitization to the hapten diphenylcyclopropenone (DPC). The receptor source for this set is a woman in her forties with alopecia areata. Some clones in this sample may be carry-over from other donors' samples. CDR3s include the opening cysteine and the closing phenylalanine or tryptophan. Fields, in order: clone size, V gene, J gene, D gene, CDR3 protein, CDR3 DNA. D genes are given only for firm matches. Only some rows state a clone size, as once, few, many or a class for expanded clones.

clone_size: many; v_call: TRBV7-3; j_call: TRBJ2-6; d_call: TRBD2; cdr3_aa: CASSPSGGAGANVLTF; cdr3_nt: TGTGCCAGCAGCCCGAGCGGGGGGGCTGGGGCCAACGTCCTGACTTTC
clone_size: many; v_call: TRBV4-1; j_call: TRBJ2-5; d_call: -; cdr3_aa: CASSRIEGRETQYF; cdr3_nt: TGCGCCAGCAGCCGAATTGAGGGGAGAGAGACCCAGTACTTC
clone_size: -; v_call: TRBV5-6; j_call: TRBJ1-2; d_call: TRBD1; cdr3_aa: CASSLGTGAGYTF; cdr3_nt: TGTGCCAGCAGCTTGGGCACAGGGGCCGGCTACACCTTC
clone_size: many; v_call: TRBV6-5; j_call: TRBJ1-6; d_call: TRBD1; cdr3_aa: CASSSDRVSTRNSPLHF; cdr3_nt: TGTGCCAGCAGTTCCGACAGGGTTTCGACGCGCAATTCACCCCTCCACTTT
clone_size: many; v_call: TRBV6-2/TRBV6-3; j_call: TRBJ1-2; d_call: -; cdr3_aa: CASSYSPPDYGYTF; cdr3_nt: TGTGCCAGCAGTTACTCCCCACCTGACTATGGCTACACCTTC
clone_size: -; v_call: TRBV6-6; j_call: TRBJ1-2; d_call: TRBD1; cdr3_aa: CASSYSKGGDRYGYTF; cdr3_nt: TGTGCCAGCAGTTACTCGAAAGGGGGCGATCGCTATGGCTACACCTTC
clone_size: -; v_call: TRBV7-9; j_call: TRBJ1-1; d_call: -; cdr3_aa: CASSLVSSQGTAFF; cdr3_nt: TGTGCCAGCAGCTTAGTATCTTCTCAGGGTACTGCTTTCTTT
clone_size: -; v_call: TRBV6-6; j_call: TRBJ1-5; d_call: -; cdr3_aa: CASSSTSGAIKQPQHF; cdr3_nt: TGTGCCAGCAGCTCGACGTCAGGGGCTATCAAACAGCCCCAGCATTTT
clone_size: -; v_call: TRBV24-1; j_call: TRBJ2-5; d_call: -; cdr3_aa: CATSELGRGYQETQYF; cdr3_nt: TGTGCCACCAGTGAACTGGGGCGCGGGTACCAAGAGACCCAGTACTTC
clone_size: many; v_call: TRBV3-1; j_call: TRBJ2-1; d_call: -; cdr3_aa: CASSSEIPGLGNNEQFF; cdr3_nt: TGTGCCAGCAGCTCCGAAATCCCGGGTCTCGGAAACAATGAGCAGTTCTTC
clone_size: -; v_call: TRBV29-1; j_call: TRBJ1-2; d_call: TRBD1; cdr3_aa: CSVGGTGQRYGYTF; cdr3_nt: TGCAGCGTTGGTGGGACAGGTCAACGATATGGCTACACCTTC
clone_size: -; v_call: TRBV7-2; j_call: TRBJ2-1; d_call: -; cdr3_aa: CASSLVVGGGAANEQFF; cdr3_nt: TGTGCCAGCAGCTTAGTGGTGGGAGGGGGCGCCGCCAATGAGCAGTTCTTC
clone_size: few; v_call: TRBV2; j_call: TRBJ2-7; d_call: -; cdr3_aa: CASSDLWPQYEQYF; cdr3_nt: TGTGCCAGCAGTGACCTCTGGCCCCAATACGAGCAGTACTTC
clone_size: many; v_call: TRBV20-1; j_call: TRBJ1-1; d_call: -; cdr3_aa: CSARRGPSTEAFF; cdr3_nt: TGCAGTGCTAGAAGGGGCCCCAGCACTGAAGCTTTCTTT
clone_size: many; v_call: TRBV6-5; j_call: TRBJ1-6; d_call: TRBD1; cdr3_aa: CASSLTGSLSSYNSPLHF; cdr3_nt: TGTGCCAGCAGCCTGACAGGGAGCTTAAGCTCCTATAATTCACCCCTCCACTTT
clone_size: -; v_call: TRBV13; j_call: TRBJ2-2; d_call: -; cdr3_aa: CASSQSIGENTGELFF; cdr3_nt: TGTGCCAGCAGCCAGTCCATCGGGGAGAACACCGGGGAGCTGTTTTTT
clone_size: few; v_call: TRBV29-1; j_call: TRBJ2-5; d_call: -; cdr3_aa: CSGSDTQETQYF; cdr3_nt: TGCAGCGGATCGGACACCCAAGAGACCCAGTACTTC